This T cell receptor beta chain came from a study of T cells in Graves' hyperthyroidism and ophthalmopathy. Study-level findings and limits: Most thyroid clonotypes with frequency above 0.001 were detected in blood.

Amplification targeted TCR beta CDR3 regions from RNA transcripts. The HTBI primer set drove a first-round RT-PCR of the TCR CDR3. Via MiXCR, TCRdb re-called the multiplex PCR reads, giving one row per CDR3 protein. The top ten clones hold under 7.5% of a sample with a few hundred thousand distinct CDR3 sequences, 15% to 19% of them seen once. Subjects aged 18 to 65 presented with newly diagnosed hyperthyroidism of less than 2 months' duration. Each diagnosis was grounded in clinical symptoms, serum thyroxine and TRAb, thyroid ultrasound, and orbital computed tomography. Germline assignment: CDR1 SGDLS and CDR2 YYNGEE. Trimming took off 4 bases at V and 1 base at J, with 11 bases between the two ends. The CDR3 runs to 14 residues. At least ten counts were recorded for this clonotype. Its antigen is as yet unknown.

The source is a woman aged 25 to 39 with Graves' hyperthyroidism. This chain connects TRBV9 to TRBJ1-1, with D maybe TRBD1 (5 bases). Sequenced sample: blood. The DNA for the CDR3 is TGTGCCAGCAGCCCGGGACTCCCGAACACTGAAGCTTTCTTT. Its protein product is CASSPGLPNTEAFF.